The rows below give T cell receptor beta chains drawn from one sample of a study of blood T cell repertoires in COVID-19. Clones were read by immunoSEQ multiplex PCR, and TCRdb kept only the in-frame ones, dropping some. The sample holds more than 200,000 clones; around 84% are singletons and the top ten take approximately 5.3%. The sequenced sample consisted of peripheral blood. These receptors all come from a woman aged 60-75 years with COVID-19, enrolled during active disease. The CDR3 runs from the conserved cysteine through the conserved F or W. The D gene is left open where the match is weak.

J gene: TRBJ1-6
D gene: -
V gene: TRBV25-1
CDR3 protein: CASSGSTAPLHF

J gene: TRBJ2-5
D gene: -
V gene: TRBV30
CDR3 protein: CAWRPGDQRETQYF

J gene: TRBJ2-1
D gene: TRBD2
V gene: TRBV5-1
CDR3 protein: CASSLAGLAGSEQFF

J gene: TRBJ1-3
D gene: TRBD1
V gene: TRBV2
CDR3 protein: CASSARDRVGNTIYF

J gene: TRBJ1-4
D gene: -
V gene: TRBV21-1
CDR3 protein: CASSKFRDPGEKLFF

J gene: TRBJ2-1
D gene: TRBD2
V gene: TRBV9
CDR3 protein: CASSVRLAGGPGNEQFF

J gene: TRBJ2-1
D gene: TRBD2
V gene: TRBV19
CDR3 protein: CASSNKGVGLAGGNEQFF

J gene: TRBJ2-7
D gene: -
V gene: TRBV7-9
CDR3 protein: CASSLNFGPGPEQYF

J gene: TRBJ2-6
D gene: TRBD1
V gene: TRBV5-1
CDR3 protein: CASSAPAGGHSGANVLTF

J gene: TRBJ2-1
D gene: TRBD2
V gene: TRBV9
CDR3 protein: CASSGVASGRVSSYNEQFF

J gene: TRBJ1-6
D gene: -
V gene: TRBV6-4
CDR3 protein: CASSDSILSPLHF

J gene: TRBJ2-7
D gene: -
V gene: TRBV6-5
CDR3 protein: CASSPSTGGLYEQYF

J gene: TRBJ2-7
D gene: -
V gene: TRBV9
CDR3 protein: CASSVGLLAYEQYF

J gene: TRBJ1-6
D gene: TRBD1
V gene: TRBV18
CDR3 protein: CASSPSGQINSPLHF

J gene: TRBJ2-2
D gene: -
V gene: TRBV28
CDR3 protein: CASSWGNGELFF

J gene: TRBJ1-2
D gene: -
V gene: TRBV30
CDR3 protein: CAWSTPVGGANYGYTF

J gene: TRBJ1-6
D gene: TRBD1
V gene: TRBV9
CDR3 protein: CASSVVSGQANSPLHF

J gene: TRBJ1-2
D gene: -
V gene: TRBV3-1/TRBV3-2
CDR3 protein: CASSSALLYGYTF

J gene: TRBJ1-6
D gene: TRBD1
V gene: TRBV28
CDR3 protein: CASSEITGVGEIRNNSPLHF

J gene: TRBJ1-2
D gene: -
V gene: TRBV27
CDR3 protein: CASSLSTGAYGYTF

J gene: TRBJ2-1
D gene: -
V gene: TRBV5-6
CDR3 protein: CASSFWARGEQFF

J gene: TRBJ2-2
D gene: TRBD2
V gene: TRBV10-3
CDR3 protein: CAINLQREFDTGELFF

J gene: TRBJ1-5
D gene: -
V gene: TRBV6-5
CDR3 protein: CASRTGTNQPQHF